These T cell receptor beta chains were read from a single sample in a study of blood T cell repertoires in COVID-19. Produced via immunoSEQ multiplex PCR; TCRdb's table is partial and in-frame only. Of 150,000 or so clones listed, 85% to 90% are singletons. Sequences were obtained from peripheral blood. All receptors come from a man aged 18 to 35 with COVID-19, enrolled during active disease. The CDR3 runs from the conserved cysteine through the conserved F or W. Each record gives: V gene, D gene, CDR3 length, clone size, J gene, CDR3 protein, CDR3 DNA. The D gene is left open where the match is weak. Not all rows give a size; the values are once, few, many and, for expanded clones, a class.

>TRBV6-5|-|12|-|TRBJ1-2
CASIPPPEGYTF
TGTGCCAGCATTCCCCCCCCAGAAGGCTACACCTTC
>TRBV6-4|-|16|-|TRBJ1-5
CASSDSSGQVNQPQHF
TGTGCCAGCAGTGACTCCTCAGGTCAGGTCAATCAGCCCCAGCATTTT
>TRBV30|TRBD2|14|-|TRBJ2-1
CAWSRLAGLNEQFF
TGTGCCTGGAGTAGGCTAGCGGGGCTCAATGAGCAGTTCTTC
>TRBV13|TRBD1|15|-|TRBJ2-1
CASSAGQGGSNEQFF
TGTGCCAGCAGCGCGGGACAGGGGGGATCCAATGAGCAGTTCTTC
>TRBV29-1|TRBD1|15|-|TRBJ2-1
CSVTPGQTSYNEQFF
TGCAGCGTAACCCCGGGACAGACTTCCTACAATGAGCAGTTCTTC
>TRBV14|-|16|-|TRBJ2-2
CASSQIGGHYPGELFF
TGTGCCAGCAGCCAGATAGGGGGTCATTACCCCGGGGAGCTGTTTTTT
>TRBV28|TRBD1|15|-|TRBJ1-5
CASSGTGGGNQPQHF
TGTGCCAGCAGTGGGACAGGGGGCGGCAATCAGCCCCAGCATTTT
>TRBV5-6|TRBD1|16|once|TRBJ2-7
CASSPDPGQTSYEQYF
TGTGCCAGCAGCCCGGATCCGGGACAGACCTCCTACGAGCAGTACTTC
>TRBV12-3/TRBV12-4|-|12|once|TRBJ1-1
CASTFGQGKAFF
TGTGCCAGCACCTTTGGGCAGGGGAAAGCTTTCTTT
>TRBV10-1|TRBD2|19|-|TRBJ2-7
CASSARQGPGTSDSYEQYF
TGCGCCAGCAGTGCCCGACAGGGTCCCGGGACTAGCGATTCCTACGAGCAGTACTTC
>TRBV5-1|TRBD1|13|-|TRBJ2-2
CASSWTGTGELFF
TGCGCCAGCAGCTGGACAGGGACCGGGGAGCTGTTTTTT
>TRBV5-1|-|13|-|TRBJ2-5
CASSNVLEETQYF
TGCGCCAGCAGCAATGTACTGGAGGAGACCCAGTACTTC
>TRBV9|TRBD2|19|once|TRBJ2-1
CASSVGVGTSRFSSNEQFF
TGTGCCAGCAGCGTAGGAGTGGGGACTAGCAGGTTTTCGTCCAATGAGCAGTTCTTC
>TRBV18|TRBD2|17|-|TRBJ2-2
CASSPGSGRPNTGELFF
TGTGCCAGCTCACCAGGTAGCGGGAGACCGAACACCGGGGAGCTGTTTTTT
>TRBV19|TRBD1|15|-|TRBJ2-7
CASSEGTGSSYEQYF
TGTGCCAGTAGTGAGGGGACAGGGAGCTCCTACGAGCAGTACTTC
>TRBV27|-|13|-|TRBJ2-3
CASSFPSTDTQYF
TGTGCCAGCAGTTTCCCTAGCACAGATACGCAGTATTTT
>TRBV15|-|13|-|TRBJ2-7
CATSEETSYEQYF
TGTGCCACCAGCGAGGAAACCTCCTACGAGCAGTACTTC
>TRBV28|-|15|-|TRBJ1-5
CASRLQGMGNQPQHF
TGTGCCAGCAGATTGCAGGGGATGGGCAATCAGCCCCAGCATTTT
>TRBV7-2|-|15|-|TRBJ1-2
CASRSGGAANYGYTF
TGTGCCAGCAGGTCCGGTGGGGCAGCTAACTATGGCTACACCTTC
>TRBV6-2/TRBV6-3|-|16|-|TRBJ2-7
CASSYAAGSYSGEQYF
TGTGCCAGCAGTTATGCCGCCGGGTCGTATTCGGGGGAGCAGTACTTC
>TRBV13|TRBD2|16|-|TRBJ2-1
CASSTIAGGPHNEQFF
TGTGCCAGCAGCACCATAGCGGGAGGGCCCCACAATGAGCAGTTCTTC
>TRBV30|-|11|-|TRBJ1-2
CAWSSTVGNTF
TGTGCCTGGAGTAGTACAGTCGGGAACACCTTC
>TRBV4-2|-|13|-|TRBJ1-5
CASSLGHREPQHF
TGTGCCAGCAGCCTGGGACATCGGGAGCCCCAGCATTTT
>TRBV27|TRBD1|14|-|TRBJ1-1
CASSPYTGVSGAFF
TGTGCCAGCAGTCCATATACAGGGGTTAGTGGCGCTTTCTTT
>TRBV5-4|-|13|-|TRBJ1-2
CASSLGGSYGYTF
TGTGCCAGCAGCTTGGGCGGATCCTATGGCTACACCTTC
>TRBV4-1|TRBD1|15|-|TRBJ1-2
CASSQPIDRVYGYTF
TGCGCCAGCAGCCAACCAATCGACAGGGTTTATGGCTACACCTTC
>TRBV28|-|13|-|TRBJ2-1
CASSSTAPEEQFF
TGTGCCAGCAGTTCGACAGCCCCAGAGGAGCAGTTCTTC
>TRBV20-1|-|11|-|TRBJ2-3
CSAPGRDTQYF
TGCAGTGCTCCAGGAAGAGATACGCAGTATTTT
>TRBV9|TRBD2|16|-|TRBJ2-2
CASSAPSGGGTGELFF
TGTGCCAGCAGCGCCCCGTCGGGAGGGGGCACCGGGGAGCTGTTTTTT